Each of the 15 T cell receptor beta chains below was sequenced from the same sample in a study of blood T cell repertoires in COVID-19. Only in-frame clones appear in the TCRdb table, and some are missing; sequencing was by immunoSEQ multiplex PCR. The sample carries about 46,000 clones, roughly 90% recorded once. Material: peripheral blood. The receptors were gathered from a man between 60 and 75 years old with acute or convalescent COVID-19.

The J gene is TRBJ2-5, the V gene TRBV2; D perhaps matches TRBD2 (5 bases). Germline CDR1 and CDR2: SNHLY and FYNNEI. V lost 7 bases, J lost 4 bases, and 13 bases lay in between. This CDR3 spans 13 amino acids. The CDR3 bases are TGTGCCAGCATGGGAGCTGGCCGAGAGACCCAGTACTTC. It yields the protein CASMGAGRETQYF.

This chain links TRBV5-1 with TRBJ2-5, with 12 bases matching TRBD1. This CDR3 has 16 residues. V lost 0 bases to trimming and J lost 5 bases; unmatched junction nucleotides: 5. Germline values: CDR1 SGHRS, CDR2 YFSETQ. The CDR3 sequence is CASSLGGQGAFETQYF. CDR3 nucleotides: TGCGCCAGCAGCTTGGGGGGACAGGGGGCCTTCGAGACCCAGTACTTC.

The CDR3 DNA sequence: TGTGCCAGCAGCCAATTACTAGCGTACACCGGGGAGCTGTTTTTT. It yields the protein CASSQLLAYTGELFF. The chain couples TRBV11-3 to TRBJ2-2; 7 nucleotides line up with TRBD2. This CDR3 region has 15 residues. CDR1 SGHNT and CDR2 YENEEA come from the germline V gene. V trimming: 5 bases; J trimming: 3 bases; junction bases outside the gene matches: 6. Drawing the rest from reference TRBV11-3 and TRBJ2-2, the complete variable domain is EAGVVQSPRYKIIEKKQPVAFWCNPISGHNTLYWYLQNLGQGPELLIRYENEEAVDDSQLPKDRFSAERLKGVDSTLKIQPAELGDSAVYLCASSQLLAYTGELFFGEGSRLTVL.

This clone came up once. This sequence joins TRBV18 and TRBJ2-7; D may be TRBD2 (5 bases). Germline CDR1 reads KGHSH; CDR2 reads LQKENI. Trimming cost V 3 bases and J 5 bases, with 14 bases left between them. The CDR3 is 14 amino acids. CDR3 nucleotide sequence: TGTGCCAGCTCACCGTCCCCGGCGGGCCACGAGCAGTACTTC. Its protein product is CASSPSPAGHEQYF.

The rearrangement uses TRBV7-9 and TRBJ1-2; TRBD1 agrees at 8 bases. The V gene end was trimmed by 5 bases and the J gene end by 1 base; junction bases not matched to a gene: 9. The CDR3 length is 16 residues. Germline V lookup: CDR1 SEHNR, CDR2 FQNEAQ (reference sequence). In DNA form, the CDR3 reads TGTGCCAGCAGCCTCGCACGGGACAGGAATAACTATGGCTACACCTTC. Its protein product is CASSLARDRNNYGYTF.

This rearrangement joins TRBV4-1 to TRBJ1-6; 9 positions match TRBD1. Looked up from germline, CDR1 is MGHRA and CDR2 is YSYEKL. V lost 5 bases and J lost 6; bases outside the gene matches: 8. This CDR3 spans 16 amino acids. CDR3 DNA sequence: TGCGCCAGCAGCGCTTCCGGGACAGGGCTTAATTCACCCCTCCACTTT. It codes for CASSASGTGLNSPLHF.

This chain links TRBV7-9 with TRBJ1-2; D is uncertain. Looked up from germline, CDR1 is SEHNR and CDR2 is FQNEAQ (reference sequence). CDR3 length: 13 amino acids. V lost 4 bases to trimming and J lost 5 bases, with 11 bases between them. The CDR3 protein is CASSSLRVYGYTF. The CDR3 DNA is TGTGCCAGCAGCTCCCTCCGGGTTTATGGCTACACCTTC.

V is TRBV2 and J is TRBJ2-3; 8 nucleotides align to TRBD1. J lost 0 bases, V lost 6 bases, and 5 bases had no gene match. Germline CDR1 is SNHLY and CDR2 is FYNNEI. This CDR3 spans 15 amino acids. In DNA form, the CDR3 reads TGTGCCAGCAGCGTCAGGGGGCTTAGCACAGATACGCAGTATTTT. It yields the protein CASSVRGLSTDTQYF.

The rearrangement uses TRBV5-4 and TRBJ2-6, with D possibly TRBD2 on 6 matching bases. Germline lookup yields CDR1 SGHNT and CDR2 YYREEE (reference sequence). CDR3 length: 18 residues. V dropped 0 bases and J dropped 0 bases, with 13 bases sitting between them. CDR3 loop: CASSLDIAESSGANVLTF. The CDR3 nucleotides read TGTGCCAGCAGCTTGGATATAGCGGAGAGCTCTGGGGCCAACGTCCTGACTTTC.

CDR3: CASSQGLQETQYF. CDR3 sequence (DNA): TGTGCCAGCAGCCAGGGACTTCAAGAGACCCAGTACTTC. The chain joins TRBV3-1 (or the pseudogene TRBV3-2) to TRBJ2-5; possibly TRBD2 for D (6 bases). Germline V gives CDR1 LGHDT, CDR2 YNNKEL (reference sequence). Between the trimmed V and J ends, which lost 3 bases and 2 bases, there was a span of 7 bases. The CDR3 consists of 13 residues.

The rearrangement uses TRBV3-1 (or the pseudogene TRBV3-2) and TRBJ2-2, with TRBD2 identical over 14 bases. Per the germline V gene, CDR1 is LGHDT and CDR2 is YNNKEL (reference sequence). Germline trimming cut 1 base from V and 5 bases from J; bases unmatched to any gene: 0. The CDR3 runs to 16 residues. Here the CDR3 reads CASSQGTSGRTGELFF. The CDR3 DNA reads TGTGCCAGCAGCCAAGGGACTAGCGGGAGGACCGGGGAGCTGTTTTTT.

This clone is labeled as medium-sized. V and J are TRBV10-2 and TRBJ2-7; the D gene is possibly TRBD1 (6 bases). This CDR3 contains 12 residues. The V end was cut by 3 bases, the J end by 3 bases, with 6 bases between. Germline V gene sequence: CDR1 WSHSY, CDR2 SAAADI. The CDR3, as DNA: TGCGCCAGCAGTGAAGGGGGCTACGAGCAGTACTTC. It codes for CASSEGGYEQYF.

This chain uses TRBV19 with TRBJ2-3; 9 bases fit TRBD1. Germline assignment: CDR1 LNHDA and CDR2 SQIVND (reference sequence). V trimming: 9 bases; J trimming: 3 bases; junction bases outside the gene matches: 7. This CDR3 contains 14 residues. The chain's CDR3 is CASRRGQGTDTQYF. The DNA of the CDR3 is TGTGCCAGCCGACGGGGACAGGGAACAGATACGCAGTATTTT.

V gene TRBV7-2 combines with J gene TRBJ2-3, with a tentative D call TRBD2 (5 bases). V lost 3 bases and J 5 bases, leaving 9 bases between the germline ends. The CDR3 contains 13 residues. Germline assignment: CDR1 SGHTA and CDR2 FQGNSA. In DNA form, the CDR3 reads TGTGCCAGCAGCTTCGGAGCGGAAGATACGCAGTATTTT. As protein: CASSFGAEDTQYF.

The chain uses TRBV6-5 and TRBJ2-1, with TRBD2 matching 8 bases. The CDR3 consists of 13 residues. Trimming removed 0 bases from V and 10 bases from J; junction bases left unmatched: 2. Germline V gives CDR1 MNHEY, CDR2 SVGAGI. CDR3 in amino acids: CASSYSTSDEQFF. In nucleotides, the CDR3 is TGTGCCAGCAGTTACTCGACTAGCGACGAGCAGTTCTTC.